This entry concerns a single T cell receptor (beta chain). Its target is unknown. The sample belongs to a study of a mutant IDH1 vaccine in newly diagnosed glioma. The CDR3 is 12 amino acids. V lost 9 bases to trimming and J lost 2 bases, with 10 bases between them. Germline loops: CDR1 LNHNV, CDR2 YYDKDF (reference sequence). Time point here: week 47, end of study. Vaccinated patients received 300 ug of mutant IDH1 20-mer peptide per dose, with topical imiquimod. TCRdb keeps only in-frame clones here, not all; method: immunoSEQ multiplex PCR. The sample lists roughly 25,000 clones, 82% occurring once. Here the sequenced sample was PBMCs, taken from a glioma patient whose treatment included an IDH1 peptide vaccine. The genes are TRBV15 and TRBJ2-5; D is ambiguous. This sequence was found in a man in his forties or fifties with glioma. Some clones in this sample may be carry-over from other donors' samples. The CDR3 is CATGLRQETQYF. The CDR3 nucleotides read TGTGCCACGGGGTTGAGACAAGAGACCCAGTACTTC. The full variable domain, with the rest looked up from reference TRBV15 and TRBJ2-5, is DAMVIQNPRYQVTQFGKPVTLSCSQTLNHNVMYWYQQKSSQAPKLLFHYYDKDFNNEADTPDNFQSRRPNTSFCFLDIRSPGLGDTAMYLCATGLRQETQYFGPGTRLLVL.